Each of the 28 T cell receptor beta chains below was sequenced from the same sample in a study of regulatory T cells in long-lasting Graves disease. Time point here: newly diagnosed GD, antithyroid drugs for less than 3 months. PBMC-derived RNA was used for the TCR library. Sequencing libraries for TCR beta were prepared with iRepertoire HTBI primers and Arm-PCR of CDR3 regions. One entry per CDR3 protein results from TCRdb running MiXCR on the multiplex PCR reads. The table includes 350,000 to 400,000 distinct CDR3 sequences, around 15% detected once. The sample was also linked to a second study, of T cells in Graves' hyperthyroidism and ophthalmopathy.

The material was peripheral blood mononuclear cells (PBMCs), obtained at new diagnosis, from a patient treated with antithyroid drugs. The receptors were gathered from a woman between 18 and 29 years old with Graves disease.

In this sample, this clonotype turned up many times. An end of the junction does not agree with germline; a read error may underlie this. DNA for the CDR3: TGTGCCAGCAGGGAAGGGACAGCCGAGCTACAGTACTTC. Amino acid sequence: CASREGTAELQYF. The V and J genes are TRBV2 and TRBJ2-5; TRBD1 agrees at 7 bases. The CDR3 loop spans 13 amino acids. Germline V gene sequence: CDR1 SNHLY, CDR2 FYNNEI.

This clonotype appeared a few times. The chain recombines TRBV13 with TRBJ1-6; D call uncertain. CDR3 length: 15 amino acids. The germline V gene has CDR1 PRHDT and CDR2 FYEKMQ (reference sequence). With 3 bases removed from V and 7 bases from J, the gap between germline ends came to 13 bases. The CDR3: CASSLGPRQNSPLHF. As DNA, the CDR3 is TGTGCCAGCAGCTTGGGTCCCAGGCAAAATTCACCCCTCCACTTT.

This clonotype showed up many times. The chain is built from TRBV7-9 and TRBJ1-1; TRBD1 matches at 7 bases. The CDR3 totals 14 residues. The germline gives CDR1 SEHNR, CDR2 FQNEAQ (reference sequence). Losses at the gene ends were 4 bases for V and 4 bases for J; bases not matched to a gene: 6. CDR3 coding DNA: TGTGCCAGCAGCTCATACAGGGGTGCCACTGAAGCTTTCTTT. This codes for CASSSYRGATEAFF.

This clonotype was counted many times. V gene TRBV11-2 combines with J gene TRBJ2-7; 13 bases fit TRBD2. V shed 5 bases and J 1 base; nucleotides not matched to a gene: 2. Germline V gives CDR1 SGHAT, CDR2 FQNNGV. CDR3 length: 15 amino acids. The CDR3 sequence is CASSLGLAGSYEQYF. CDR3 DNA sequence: TGTGCCAGCAGCCTGGGACTAGCGGGGTCCTACGAGCAGTACTTC.

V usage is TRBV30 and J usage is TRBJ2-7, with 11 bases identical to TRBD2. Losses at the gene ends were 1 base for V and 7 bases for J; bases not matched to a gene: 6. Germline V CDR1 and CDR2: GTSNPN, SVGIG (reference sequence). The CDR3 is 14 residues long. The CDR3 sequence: CAWSALAGGSEQYF. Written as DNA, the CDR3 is TGTGCCTGGAGTGCTCTAGCGGGAGGAAGTGAGCAGTACTTC. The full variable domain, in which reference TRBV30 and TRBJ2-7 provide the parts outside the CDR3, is SQTIHQWPATLVQPVGSPLSLECTVEGTSNPNLYWYRQAAGRGLQLLFYSVGIGQISSEVPQNLSASRPQDRQFILSSKKLLLSDSGFYLCAWSALAGGSEQYFGPGTRLTVT.

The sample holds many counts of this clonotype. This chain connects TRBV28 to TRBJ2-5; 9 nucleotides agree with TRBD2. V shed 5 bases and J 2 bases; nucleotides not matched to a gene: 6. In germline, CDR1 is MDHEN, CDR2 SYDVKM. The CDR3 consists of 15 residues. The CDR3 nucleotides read TGTGCCAGCAGTGTAGCGGGGGAGAATCAAGAGACCCAGTACTTC. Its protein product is CASSVAGENQETQYF. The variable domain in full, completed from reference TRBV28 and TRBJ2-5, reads DVKVTQSSRYLVKRTGEKVFLECVQDMDHENMFWYRQDPGLGLRLIYFSYDVKMKEKGDIPEGYSVSREKKERFSLILESASTNQTSMYLCASSVAGENQETQYFGPGTRLLVL.

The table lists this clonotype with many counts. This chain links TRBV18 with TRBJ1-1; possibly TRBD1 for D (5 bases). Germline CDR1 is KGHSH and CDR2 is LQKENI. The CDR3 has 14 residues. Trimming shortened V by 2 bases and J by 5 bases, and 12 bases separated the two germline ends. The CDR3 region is CASSPSGGGTEAFF. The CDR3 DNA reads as TGTGCCAGCTCACCATCCGGGGGGGGGACTGAAGCTTTCTTT.

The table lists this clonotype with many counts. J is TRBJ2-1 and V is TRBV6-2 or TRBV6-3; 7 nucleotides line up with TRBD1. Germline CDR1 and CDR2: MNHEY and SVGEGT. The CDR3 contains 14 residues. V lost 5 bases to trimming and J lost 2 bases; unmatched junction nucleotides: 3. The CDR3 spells CASSQDRTYNEQFF. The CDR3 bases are TGTGCCAGCAGTCAGGACAGGACCTACAATGAGCAGTTCTTC.

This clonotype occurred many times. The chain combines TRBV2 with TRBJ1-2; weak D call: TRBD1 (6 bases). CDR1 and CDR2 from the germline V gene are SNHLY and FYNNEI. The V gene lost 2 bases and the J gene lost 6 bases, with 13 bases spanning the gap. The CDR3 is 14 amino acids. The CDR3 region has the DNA TGTGCCAGCAGTGAACGGGGGGGCGTTAATGGCTACACCTTC. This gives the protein CASSERGGVNGYTF.

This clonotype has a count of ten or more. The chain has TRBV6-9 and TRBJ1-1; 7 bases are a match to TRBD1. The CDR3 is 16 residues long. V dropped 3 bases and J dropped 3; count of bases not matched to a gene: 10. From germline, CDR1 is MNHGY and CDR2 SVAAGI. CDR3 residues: CASSYRTGALDTEAFF. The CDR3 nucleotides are TGTGCCAGCAGTTACCGGACAGGTGCCTTAGACACTGAAGCTTTCTTT.

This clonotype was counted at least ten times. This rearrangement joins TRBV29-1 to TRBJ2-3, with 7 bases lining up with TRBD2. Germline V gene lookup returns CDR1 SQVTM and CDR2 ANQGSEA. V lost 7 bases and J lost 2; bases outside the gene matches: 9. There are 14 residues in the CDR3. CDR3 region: CSARKAGPTDTQYF. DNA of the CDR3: TGCAGCGCCAGAAAAGCGGGGCCCACAGATACGCAGTATTTT.

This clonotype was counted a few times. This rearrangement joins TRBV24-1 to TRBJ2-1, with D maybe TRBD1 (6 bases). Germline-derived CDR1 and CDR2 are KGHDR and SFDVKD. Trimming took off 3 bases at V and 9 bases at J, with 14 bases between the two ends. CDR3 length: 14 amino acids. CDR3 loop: CATSDIPQGTEQFF. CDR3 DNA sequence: TGTGCCACCAGTGATATCCCACAGGGTACTGAGCAGTTCTTC.

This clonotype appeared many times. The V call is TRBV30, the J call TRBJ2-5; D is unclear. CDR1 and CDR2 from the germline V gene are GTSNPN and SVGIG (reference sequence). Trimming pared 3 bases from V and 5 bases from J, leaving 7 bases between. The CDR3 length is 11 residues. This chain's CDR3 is CAWSPAETQYF. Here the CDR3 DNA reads TGTGCCTGGAGCCCAGCGGAGACCCAGTACTTC.

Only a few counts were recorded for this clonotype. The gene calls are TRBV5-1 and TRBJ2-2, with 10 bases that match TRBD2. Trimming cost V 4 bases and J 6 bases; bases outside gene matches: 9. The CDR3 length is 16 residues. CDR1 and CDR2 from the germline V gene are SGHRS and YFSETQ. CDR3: CASSPQSGGAAGELFF. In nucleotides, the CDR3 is TGCGCCAGCAGCCCGCAGAGCGGGGGGGCGGCCGGGGAGCTGTTTTTT.

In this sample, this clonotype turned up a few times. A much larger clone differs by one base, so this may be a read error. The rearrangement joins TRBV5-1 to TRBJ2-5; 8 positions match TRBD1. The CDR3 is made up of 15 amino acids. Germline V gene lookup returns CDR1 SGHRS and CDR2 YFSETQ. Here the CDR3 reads CASKPMGQDQKTQYF. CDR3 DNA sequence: TGCGCCAGCAAACCCATGGGACAGGACCAAAAGACCCAGTACTTC.

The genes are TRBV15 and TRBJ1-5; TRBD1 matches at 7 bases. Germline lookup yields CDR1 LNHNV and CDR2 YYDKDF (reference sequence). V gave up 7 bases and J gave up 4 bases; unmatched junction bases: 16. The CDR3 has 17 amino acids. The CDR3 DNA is TGTGCCACCACTACCTATCGACAGACAGGGTGGAATCAGCCCCAGCATTTT. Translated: CATTTYRQTGWNQPQHF.

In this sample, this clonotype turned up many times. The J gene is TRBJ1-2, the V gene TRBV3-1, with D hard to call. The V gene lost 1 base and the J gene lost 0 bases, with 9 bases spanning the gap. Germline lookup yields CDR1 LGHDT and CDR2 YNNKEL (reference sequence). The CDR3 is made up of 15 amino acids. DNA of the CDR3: TGTGCCAGCAGCCAAGGCACAAGATCTAACTATGGCTACACCTTC. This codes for CASSQGTRSNYGYTF.

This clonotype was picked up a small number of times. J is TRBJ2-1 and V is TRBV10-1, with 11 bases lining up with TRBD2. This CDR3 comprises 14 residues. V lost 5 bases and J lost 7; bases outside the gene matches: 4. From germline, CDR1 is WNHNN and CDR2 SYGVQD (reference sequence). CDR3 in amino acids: CASSTSGSGNEQFF. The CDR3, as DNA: TGCGCCAGCAGTACTAGCGGGAGCGGGAATGAGCAGTTCTTC.

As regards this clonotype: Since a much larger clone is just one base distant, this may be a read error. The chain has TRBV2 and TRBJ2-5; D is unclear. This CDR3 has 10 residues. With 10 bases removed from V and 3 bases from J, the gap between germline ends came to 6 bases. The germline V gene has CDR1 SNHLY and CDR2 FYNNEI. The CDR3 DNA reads TGTGCCACCAGGAAAGAGACCCAGTACTTC. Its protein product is CATRKETQYF.

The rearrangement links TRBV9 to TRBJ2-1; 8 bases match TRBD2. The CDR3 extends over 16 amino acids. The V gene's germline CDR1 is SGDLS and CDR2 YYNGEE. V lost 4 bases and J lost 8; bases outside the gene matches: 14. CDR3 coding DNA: TGTGCCAGCAGCCGCCCTCATAGCGGGGCGCCGGATGAGCAGTTCTTC. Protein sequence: CASSRPHSGAPDEQFF. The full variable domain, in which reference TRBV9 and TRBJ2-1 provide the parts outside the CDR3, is DSGVTQTPKHLITATGQRVTLRCSPRSGDLSVYWYQQSLDQGLQFLIQYYNGEERAKGNILERFSAQQFPDLHSELNLSSLELGDSALYFCASSRPHSGAPDEQFFGPGTRLTVL.

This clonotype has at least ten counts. CDR3 coding DNA: TGTGCCAGCAGTTACTCGGGGACAGGGGTTGAGACCCAGTACTTC. Translating it yields CASSYSGTGVETQYF. The V and J genes are TRBV6-2 or TRBV6-3 and TRBJ2-5, with 10 bases aligning to TRBD1. V shed 0 bases, J shed 5 bases, and the junction held 3 bases outside the gene matches. Germline V gene data show CDR1 as MNHEY and CDR2 as SVGEGT. This CDR3 comprises 15 residues.

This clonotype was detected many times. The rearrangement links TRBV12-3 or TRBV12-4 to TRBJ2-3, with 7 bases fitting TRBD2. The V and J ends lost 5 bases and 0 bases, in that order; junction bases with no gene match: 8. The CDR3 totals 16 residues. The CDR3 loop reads CASSQQAGLSTDTQYF. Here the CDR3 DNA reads TGTGCCAGCAGTCAACAAGCGGGACTAAGCACAGATACGCAGTATTTT.

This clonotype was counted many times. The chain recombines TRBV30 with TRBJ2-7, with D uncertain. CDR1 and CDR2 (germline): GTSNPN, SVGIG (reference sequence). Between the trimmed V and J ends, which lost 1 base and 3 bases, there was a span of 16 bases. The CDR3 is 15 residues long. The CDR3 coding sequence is TGTGCCTGGAGTGGAAGGTTGGGGTTGGACTACGAGCAGTACTTC. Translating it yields CAWSGRLGLDYEQYF.

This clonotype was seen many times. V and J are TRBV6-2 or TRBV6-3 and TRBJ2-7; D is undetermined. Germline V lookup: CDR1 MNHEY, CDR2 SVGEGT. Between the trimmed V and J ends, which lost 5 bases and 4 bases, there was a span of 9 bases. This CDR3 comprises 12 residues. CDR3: CASSVTIYEQYF. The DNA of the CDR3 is TGTGCCAGCAGTGTCACGATTTACGAGCAGTACTTC.

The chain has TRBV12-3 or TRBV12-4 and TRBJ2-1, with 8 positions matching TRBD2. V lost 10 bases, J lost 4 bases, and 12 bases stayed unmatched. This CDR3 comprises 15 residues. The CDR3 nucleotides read TGTGCCACCCACGGGGGGGGACTCACGTACAATGAGCAGTTCTTC. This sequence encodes CATHGGGLTYNEQFF.

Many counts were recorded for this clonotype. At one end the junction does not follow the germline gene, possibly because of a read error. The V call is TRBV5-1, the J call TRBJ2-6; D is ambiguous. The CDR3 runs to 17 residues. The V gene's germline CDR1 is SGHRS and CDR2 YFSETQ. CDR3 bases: TGTGCCAGCAGCTTGCACGGTCCGAGCTCTGGGGCCAACGTCCTGACTTTC. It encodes CASSLHGPSSGANVLTF.

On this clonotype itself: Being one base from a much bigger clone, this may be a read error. CDR3 protein: CASRTGSWSEAFF. CDR3 nucleotide sequence: TGTGCCAGCAGGACAGGGTCGTGGTCTGAAGCTTTCTTT. V gene TRBV28 combines with J gene TRBJ1-1; 7 bases align to TRBD1. Trimming removed 6 bases from V and 6 bases from J; junction bases left unmatched: 7. The CDR3 has 13 residues. Per the germline V gene, CDR1 is MDHEN and CDR2 is SYDVKM.

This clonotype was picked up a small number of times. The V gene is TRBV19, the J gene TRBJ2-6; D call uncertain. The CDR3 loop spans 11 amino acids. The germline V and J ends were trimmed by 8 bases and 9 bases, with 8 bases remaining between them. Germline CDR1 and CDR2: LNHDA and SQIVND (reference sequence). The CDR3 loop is CASGLGNVLTF. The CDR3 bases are TGTGCCAGTGGTTTAGGCAACGTCCTGACTTTC.